This T cell receptor beta chain was profiled in a study of human T cells and chemical hapten exposure (dated by TCRdb to about 2021). Looking at the study overall: For sensitization, 2% DPC in acetone was applied to a roughly 2 cm by roughly 2 cm area of upper inner arm skin. This study followed changes in the peripheral blood TCR repertoire in vivo during primary and secondary sensitization of alopecia patients to the hapten diphenylcyclopropenone (DPC). Blood was sampled from patients pre-sensitization (week 0) and at 2, 6 and about 24 weeks after DPC sensitization. Patch testing was performed on the upper back with Finn chambers containing 0.01% DPC, and the patch tests were scored after 6 days according to International Contact Dermatitis Research Group standards. Throughout the study period of about 22 weeks, patients also received therapeutic DPC doses to the scalp every week. The mostly female patient cohort included alopecia areata with under or over 50% scalp involvement, alopecia totalis and alopecia universalis. Twenty-nine alopecia patients provided blood for TCR sequencing at one to four time points (pre-sensitization, 2, 6 and 24 weeks). For every blood RNA sample, sequencing covered both the TCR alpha and TCR beta chains. Libraries were pooled for sequencing, and per-sample TCR yields varied mainly because of small differences in library volumes within the pool.

The library was prepared using RACE. TCRdb lists the instrument as NextSeq 500. Library preparation attached unique molecular identifiers to individual cDNA molecules for quantitative, reproducible TCR counting. For the original study's pipeline: Samples had a median of about 90,000 TCRs, with a range from about 23,224 to 750,000. V, J and CDR3 annotation of the TCR reads was performed with the Decombinator software suite. For PS versus PT1 abundance plots, all samples were subsampled to the same number of TCRs (28,000). TCRs were defined as expanded if absent before sensitization and observed at least eight times at the 2-week time point. TCRdb handled the public reads itself, with Q25 trimming in fastp and clone calling in MiXCR, and kept productive beta chains. CDR3 protein sequences are deduplicated, and each keeps its most common genes and DNA. What appears here as the V and J calls and clone size reflects TCRdb's work, not the paper's. The sample profile shows approximately 52,000 distinct CDR3 sequences; approximately 11% of them were found once. The ten largest clones add up to under 2% of the sample.

In the paper's terms, the time point label means: patch test 1, 2 weeks after DPC sensitization. The sample's treatment or condition label, in plain terms: therapeutic diphenylcyclopropenone sensitization with weekly scalp DPC. Total RNA was extracted from unfractionated whole blood collected in Tempus Blood RNA tubes. At each patch-test visit, blood was drawn before the patch test was applied. To be eligible, patients had to be aged 18 to 70, diagnosed with alopecia and judged suitable for DPC therapy, while pregnant patients were excluded. Deletion took 6 bases off V and 5 bases off J, with a span of 10 bases between the germline ends. The CDR3 holds 12 amino acids from the cysteine to the phenylalanine. Of the read, only the CDR3 DNA is kept; its 36 bases are in frame from base 1. What the study reported, not specific to this receptor: A positive correlation was found between the number of PT1 expanded TCRs and patch test score, with significance reached at thresholds 8, 16 and 32 but not 4. DPC sensitization did not change the number of TCRs with a frequency above 1 in 1000, and there was no evidence of changes in global repertoire structure. Repeated subsampling changed both the strength of the expansion versus patch-test correlation and the threshold at which the correlation became significant. Compared with pre-sensitization or healthy control sets, expanded TCRs formed significantly more large CDR3 similarity clusters, which is consistent with antigen-driven responses. Because every patient had alopecia, a presumed autoimmune disease, the patients' immune response might differ from that of healthy individuals.

This clonotype occurred many times. The target of this receptor is not known. Base qualities are missing; no much larger clone stands one base away. Sequences were derived from whole blood, sampled in connection with sensitization to the hapten diphenylcyclopropenone (DPC). In this chain, TRBV12-3 or TRBV12-4 is recombined with TRBJ1-2; the D gene is unclear. The sequence derives from a woman aged 40 to 50 with alopecia areata. Some clones in this sample may be carry-over from other donors' samples. The base sequence is TGTGCCAGCAGCTTTAGCGCTTATGGCTACACCTTC. Its translation reads: CASSFSAYGYTF.